This T cell receptor beta chain was sequenced for a study of cytomegalovirus exposure and HLA in healthy donors. No CMV serostatus entry exists for this donor. This clone was observed a single time. In the PCR, 60 Vbeta and 13 Jbeta primers were used. Assay: immunoSEQ multiplex PCR; the TCRdb copy retains only in-frame clones and omits some. Of some 170,000 clones listed, approximately 72% are singletons. Source material: PBMCs. This TCR derives from a human donor in good health.

The CDR3 DNA reads TGTGCCAGTAGTACGACAGGGGATAATTCACCCCTCCACTTT. It translates to CASSTTGDNSPLHF. This rearrangement joins TRBV19 to TRBJ1-6, with 8 nucleotides matching TRBD1. CDR1 is LNHDA, CDR2 SQIVND, per germline (reference sequence). The CDR3 runs 14 residues. Unmatched junction bases numbered 1, after V lost 4 bases and J lost 5 bases.